This TCR beta chain was captured in a study of shared clonotypes between healthy human individuals (dated by TCRdb to about 2020). For the wider study: Two women and a few men aged 18 to 49 years were included in the cohort. Leukapheresis yielded between about 0.94 and 8.9 billion PBMCs per donor. Libraries were prepared and TCR repertoires were sequenced by different laboratories using diverse techniques, in order to increase sequencing depth and limit assay-specific biases. To estimate repertoire size and how much clonotype sharing occurs between individuals, the study deeply sequenced the blood TCR repertoires of several healthy adults. Per donor, three plates each were used for CD4 naive and CD4 memory, two for CD8 naive, and one for CD8 memory. General conclusions and limits of the study: When a few donors were compared, the shared fraction of clonotypes was 5% to 6.5% for naive CD4, 3% to 4% for naive CD8, roughly 2.5% for memory CD4, and 0.4% for memory CD8. Sampling was restricted to blood, and TCR repertoires in tissue are likely to differ from TCR repertoires in blood. Compared with non-shared clonotypes, the clonotypes found in all four sorted-subset donors had higher generation probabilities. Naive subsets generally had larger estimated clonotype richness than memory subsets did. Based on pairwise subsampling, the degree of clonotype sharing among donors was expected to be affected by sequencing depth. Incomplete sequencing was indicated by rarefaction of sorted-subset datasets, despite the large sequencing depth. Because the study included only a small number of donors, the genetic and exposure-history diversity represented was limited.

As to this clone: It lacks a known antigen. Base qualities were left out, and no much larger clone turns up one base away.

Using the deep immunoSEQ assay, TCR CDR3 regions were amplified from genomic DNA by multiplex PCR. Genomic DNA extracted from each cell subset was distributed evenly over all wells of several immunoSEQ 96-well plates, and each plate served as one replicate. For sorted subsets, each replicate PCR was loaded with approximately 200 ng genomic DNA, equivalent to 30,000 or so T cell genomes. Purified libraries were measured with a Qubit 3.0 fluorometer, size-checked on a Bioanalyzer 2100, and measured again with the KAPA Library Quantification kit. A separate single-read 150-cycle Illumina NextSeq 550 flow cell was used to sequence each immunoSEQ 96-well plate. Turning to the authors' computational methods: Because the immunoSEQ output held only junctional sequences and lacked quality scores, the filtering could not match the filtering applied to full-length reads. To assign V/J genes and CDR3, sequences were annotated using PyIR, a Python wrapper for IgBLAST v1.9, with IMGT germline references. Reads with weak V/J assignments (E-value above 1e-6), missing CDR3, stop codons, out-of-frame junctions, or ambiguous translated residues were removed. V3J clonotypes were defined by identical inferred V gene, J gene, and CDR3 amino acid sequence. Percentage overlap between repertoires was calculated by dividing the number of shared unique clonotypes by the size of the smaller repertoire. Richness of each repertoire was evaluated using RTK rarefaction, the Chao1 estimator, and Recon v2.1 estimates of unobserved clonotypes. Generation probabilities were computed with OLGA for all TCRbeta clonotypes obtained by the gDNA method from several donors. TCRdb limited this immuneACCESS table to in-frame rearrangements with V and J called. A share of clones is missing; checked studies link under half to unresolved V genes, and the rest is unexplained. V, J and clone size derive from that table, while D and trimming were established from the DNA sequence. The sample profile shows nearly 2 million clones; 85% to 95% of them were found once. The biggest ten clones account for less than 1.5% of the sample.

CD8 naive samples were CD45RO-negative cells positively selected for CCR7, giving a CD45RA+CCR7+ population that excluded TemRA cells. Donors were healthy HIV-negative adults with no recently reported acute infections or vaccinations. All donors were Caucasian adults living in Nashville, Tennessee, USA. Blood was collected by leukapheresis, and PBMCs were isolated by Ficoll-Histopaque density gradient centrifugation and then cryopreserved in liquid nitrogen vapor phase. Analytical flow cytometry was used to check the purity and quantity of every magnetically sorted T cell population. Each sorted fraction had its genomic DNA isolated and then quantified by UV absorbance on a Nanodrop 2000c. V is pared back by 4 bases and J by 6 bases, with 14 bases lying between the germline termini. Measured from the cysteine to the phenylalanine, the CDR3 is 13 residues long. Of all the DNA, just the CDR3 is kept, 39 bases in frame from base 1. The germline V gene supplies CDR1 SGHDT and CDR2 YYEEEE.

The receptor comes from a man aged 18 to 30 in good health. The V and J segments used are TRBV5-6 and TRBJ2-7; the D gene is perhaps TRBD2, on 5 matching bases. Sequencing was performed on naive CD8+ T cells sorted from blood. Taken with the paper, the label for cell subset or site translates to: CD45RA+CCR7+. The nucleotides are TGTGCCAGCAGCCCAGGACTTGGGTTCGAGCAGTACTTC. Its protein is CASSPGLGFEQYF.